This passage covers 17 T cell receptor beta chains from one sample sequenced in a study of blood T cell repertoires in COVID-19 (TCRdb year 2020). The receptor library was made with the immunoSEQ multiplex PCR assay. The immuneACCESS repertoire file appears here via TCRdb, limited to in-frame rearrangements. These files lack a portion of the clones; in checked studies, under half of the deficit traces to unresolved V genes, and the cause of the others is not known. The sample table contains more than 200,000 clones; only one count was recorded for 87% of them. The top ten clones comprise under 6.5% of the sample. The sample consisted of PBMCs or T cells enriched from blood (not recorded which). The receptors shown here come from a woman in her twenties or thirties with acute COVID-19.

The CDR3 loop is CASSSFGTNYGYTF. The CDR3 coding sequence is TGTGCCAGCAGTTCATTCGGGACTAACTATGGCTACACCTTC. The chain links TRBV28 to TRBJ1-2; no reliable D call. CDR1 MDHEN and CDR2 SYDVKM come from the germline V gene. The CDR3 spans 14 residues. Trimming cost V 4 bases and J 0 bases, with 9 bases left between them.

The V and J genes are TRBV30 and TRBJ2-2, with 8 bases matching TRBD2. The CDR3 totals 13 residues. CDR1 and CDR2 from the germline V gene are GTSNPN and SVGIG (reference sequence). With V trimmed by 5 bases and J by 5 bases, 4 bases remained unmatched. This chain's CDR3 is CAWGTGGTGELFF. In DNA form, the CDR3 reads TGTGCCTGGGGGACGGGGGGGACCGGGGAGCTGTTTTTT. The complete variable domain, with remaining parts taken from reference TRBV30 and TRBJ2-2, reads SQTIHQWPATLVQPVGSPLSLECTVEGTSNPNLYWYRQAAGRGLQLLFYSVGIGQISSEVPQNLSASRPQDRQFILSSKKLLLSDSGFYLCAWGTGGTGELFFGEGSRLTVL.

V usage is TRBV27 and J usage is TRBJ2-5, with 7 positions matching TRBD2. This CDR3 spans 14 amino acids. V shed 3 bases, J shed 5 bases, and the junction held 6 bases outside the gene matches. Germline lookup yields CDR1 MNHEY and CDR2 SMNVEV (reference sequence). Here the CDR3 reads CASSLSGRAETQYF. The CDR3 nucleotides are TGTGCCAGCAGTTTGTCAGGGAGGGCCGAGACCCAGTACTTC.

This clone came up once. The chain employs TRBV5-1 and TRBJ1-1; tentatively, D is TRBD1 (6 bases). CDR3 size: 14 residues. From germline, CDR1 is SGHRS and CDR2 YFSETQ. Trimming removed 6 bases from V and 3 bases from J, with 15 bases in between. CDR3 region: CASTTKDRDTEAFF. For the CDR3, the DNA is TGCGCCAGCACCACCAAGGACAGAGACACTGAAGCTTTCTTT.

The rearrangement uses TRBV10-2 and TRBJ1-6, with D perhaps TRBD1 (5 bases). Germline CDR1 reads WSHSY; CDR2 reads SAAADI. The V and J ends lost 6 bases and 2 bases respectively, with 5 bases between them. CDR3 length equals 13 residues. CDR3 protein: CASRGPYNSPLHF. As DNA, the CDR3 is TGCGCCAGCAGGGGGCCCTATAATTCACCCCTCCACTTT.

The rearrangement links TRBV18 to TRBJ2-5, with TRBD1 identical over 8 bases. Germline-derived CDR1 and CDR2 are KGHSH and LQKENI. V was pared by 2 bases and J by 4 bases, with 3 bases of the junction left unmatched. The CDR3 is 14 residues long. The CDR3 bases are TGTGCCAGCTCACCAGGGCAGGGGGCAGAGACCCAGTACTTC. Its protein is CASSPGQGAETQYF.

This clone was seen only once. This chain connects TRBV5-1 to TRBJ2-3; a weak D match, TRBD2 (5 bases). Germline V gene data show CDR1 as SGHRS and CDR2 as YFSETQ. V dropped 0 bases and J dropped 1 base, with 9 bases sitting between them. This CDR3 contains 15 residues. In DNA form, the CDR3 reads TGCGCCAGCAGCTTGGCCTTCGGGGGCACAGATACGCAGTATTTT. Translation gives CASSLAFGGTDTQYF.

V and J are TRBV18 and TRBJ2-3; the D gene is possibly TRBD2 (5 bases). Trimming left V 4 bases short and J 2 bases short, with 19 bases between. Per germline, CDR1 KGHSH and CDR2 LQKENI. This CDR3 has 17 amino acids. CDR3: CASSRDLRATPTDTQYF. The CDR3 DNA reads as TGTGCCAGCTCACGTGACCTGAGGGCCACCCCCACAGATACGCAGTATTTT.

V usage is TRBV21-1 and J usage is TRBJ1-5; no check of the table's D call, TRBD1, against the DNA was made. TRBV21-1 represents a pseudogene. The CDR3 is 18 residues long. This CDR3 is CASSSRTGGDTSNQPQHF. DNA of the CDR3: TGTGCCAGCAGCTCCCGGACAGGTGGGGATACGAGCAATCAGCCCCAGCATTTT.

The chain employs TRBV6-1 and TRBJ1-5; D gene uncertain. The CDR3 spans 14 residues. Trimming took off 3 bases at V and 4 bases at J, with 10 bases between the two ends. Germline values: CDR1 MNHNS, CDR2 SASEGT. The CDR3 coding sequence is TGTGCCAGCAGTGAGTCTGCCGAGAATCAGCCCCAGCATTTT. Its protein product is CASSESAENQPQHF.

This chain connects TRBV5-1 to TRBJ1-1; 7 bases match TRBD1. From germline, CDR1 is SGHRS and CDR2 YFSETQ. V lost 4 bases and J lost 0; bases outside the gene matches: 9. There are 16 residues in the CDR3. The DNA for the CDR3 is TGCGCCAGCAGCGAACAGGACAGGAGGATGAACACTGAAGCTTTCTTT. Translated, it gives CASSEQDRRMNTEAFF.

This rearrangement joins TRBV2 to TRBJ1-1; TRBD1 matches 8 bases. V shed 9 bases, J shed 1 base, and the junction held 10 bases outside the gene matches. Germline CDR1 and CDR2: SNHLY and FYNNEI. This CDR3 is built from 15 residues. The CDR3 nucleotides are TGTGCCAGTACGCAGTCAGGGGGCCGGAACACTGAAGCTTTCTTT. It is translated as CASTQSGGRNTEAFF.

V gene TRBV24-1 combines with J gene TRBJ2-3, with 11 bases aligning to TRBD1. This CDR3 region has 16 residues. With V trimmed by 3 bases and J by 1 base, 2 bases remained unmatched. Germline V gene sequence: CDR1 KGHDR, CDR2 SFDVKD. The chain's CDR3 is CATSDGQGARTDTQYF. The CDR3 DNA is TGTGCCACCAGTGATGGACAGGGGGCACGCACAGATACGCAGTATTTT.

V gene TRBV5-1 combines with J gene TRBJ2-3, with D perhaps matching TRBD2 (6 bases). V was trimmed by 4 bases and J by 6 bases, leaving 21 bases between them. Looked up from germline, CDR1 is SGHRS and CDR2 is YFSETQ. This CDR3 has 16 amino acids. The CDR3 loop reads CASSLAPGLLPDTQYF. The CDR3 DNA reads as TGCGCCAGCAGCCTTGCCCCGGGACTCCTCCCGGATACGCAGTATTTT.

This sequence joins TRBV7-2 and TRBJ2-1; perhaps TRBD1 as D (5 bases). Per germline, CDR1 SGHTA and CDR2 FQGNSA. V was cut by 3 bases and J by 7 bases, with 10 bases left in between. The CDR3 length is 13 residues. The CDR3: CASSLFRGNEQFF. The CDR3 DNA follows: TGTGCCAGCAGCTTGTTTAGGGGTAATGAGCAGTTCTTC.

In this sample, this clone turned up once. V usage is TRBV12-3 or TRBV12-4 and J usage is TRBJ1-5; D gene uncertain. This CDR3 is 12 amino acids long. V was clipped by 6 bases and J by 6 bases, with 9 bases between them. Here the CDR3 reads CASSLRVQPQHF. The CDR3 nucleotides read TGTGCCAGCAGCCTTCGGGTTCAGCCCCAGCATTTT.

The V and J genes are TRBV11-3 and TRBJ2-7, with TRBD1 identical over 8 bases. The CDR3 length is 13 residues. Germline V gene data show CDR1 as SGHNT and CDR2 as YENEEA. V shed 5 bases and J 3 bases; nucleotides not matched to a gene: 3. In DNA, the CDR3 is TGTGCCAGCAGCCGGGGACAGGACTACGAGCAGTACTTC. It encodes CASSRGQDYEQYF.